This T cell receptor (beta chain) was captured by sequencing in a study of regulatory T cells in long-lasting Graves disease. Overall study findings and caveats: For persistent Graves' patients, TCR diversity was lower than for newly diagnosed ones.

Germline-derived CDR1 and CDR2 are SGHTA and FQGTGA. The CDR3 runs 13 residues. TCR beta libraries were built with iRepertoire HTBI primers and Arm-PCR of CDR3 regions. TCRdb passed the multiplex PCR reads through MiXCR, listing each CDR3 protein once. Seen here are roughly 450,000 distinct CDR3 sequences, around a fifth observed once, and the top ten hold about an eighth. This clonotype was recorded once. Its antigen is as yet unknown. This may stem from a read error, because a much larger clone lies one nucleotide away. Time point in this sample: persistent/refractory GD, antithyroid drugs over 5 years with positive TRAb. Generation of the TCR library employed RNA extracted from PBMCs. Staff took approximately 8.7 milliliters of peripheral blood and put it into EDTA tubes.

The input for sequencing was peripheral blood mononuclear cells (PBMCs), taken when the disease was refractory, from a patient treated with antithyroid drugs. The chain links TRBV7-3 to TRBJ1-1; D call uncertain. The sequence was obtained from a female donor with Graves disease. The CDR3 sequence: CTSSPRRNTEAFF. CDR3 in DNA: TGTACCAGCAGCCCTAGGAGGAACACTGAAGCTTTCTTT.